This TCR beta chain derives from a study of T cell clonotyping in hematopoietic cell transplantation (dated by TCRdb to the early 2020s). The study in broad terms: Recipient samples taken before transplant were collected after cytoreduction. Recruitment of patients ran from 2015 to early 2017, and follow-up continued until late 2020 or until death. In the study, around 130 blood samples were gathered from roughly 33 consecutive transplant recipients and their related donors.

This clone was seen a few times. Its target antigen remains unknown. Base-call qualities are not available, and no considerably larger clone is one nucleotide away. The time point label for this specimen denotes: recipient sample about 28 days before transplant, after cytoreduction. Recipient blood was collected about 28 days before transplant and at days 30, 100 and 180 after transplant. Using Nuclei Lysis Solution, genomic DNA was extracted from unfractionated peripheral blood mononuclear cells that were either fresh or cryopreserved. With the immunoSEQ assay, which is a bias-controlled multiplex PCR relying on V- and J-specific primers, TCR beta CDR3 regions were amplified from genomic DNA. In a second PCR step, the CDR3 amplicons were tagged with a proprietary barcode plus Illumina adapter sequences. An Illumina MiSeq instrument was used to sequence the CDR3 libraries. On the authors' methods: immunoSEQ Analyzer 3.0 was used for export and quality control, with R Bioconductor and Immunarch used for downstream analyses. Only productive rearrangements within the normalized downsampled data set were used in the calculation of repertoire metrics. In the normalized cohort, a clonotype counted as pathologically expanded if the clonotype was larger than 5 templates. The Inverse Simpson Index was used to measure repertoire diversity. CMV-specificity analyses were carried out on the non-normalized data set to capture all clonotypes. Held by TCRdb, this immuneACCESS table contains in-frame sequences only and omits some clones. Under half of the omission traces to an unresolved V gene where checked; the cause of the rest is unknown. V and J calls and clone size are those listed in that table; D and trimming were worked out from the DNA. This sample gives approximately 42,000 clones in total; 75% to 90% of them show up just once. The ten largest clones take up 2.5% to 3.5% of the sample.

Inclusive of the bounding cysteine and phenylalanine, the CDR3 is 12 residues long. Only the CDR3 part of the read is kept: 36 bases, read in frame from the first base. Via the germline V gene, CDR1 is SQVTM and CDR2 ANQGSEA. V was cut back by 6 bases and J by 5 bases, leaving a gap of 11 bases between them. Results the study describes overall, beyond this receptor: The sample size was limited, and CD4 and CD8 repertoire contributions could not be separated because cells were not sorted. Just a small fraction of recipient repertoires overlapped with donor repertoires, and more than 95% appeared de novo at the given depth. A decrease in recipient TCR diversity was observed after transplant, and a progressive increase in pathologically expanded clonotypes was seen from day 30 to day 180. Inverse Simpson Index values from donors and from recipients before transplant predicted broader TCR repertoire diversity after transplant.

This sequence uses TRBV29-1 and TRBJ2-4; the D gene is possibly TRBD1 or TRBD2, with 5 bases matching each. The sample in question was peripheral blood mononuclear cells, obtained before stem cell transplant. This TCR was recovered from a man aged 55 to 70 with acute myeloid leukemia. Some clones in this sample may be carry-over from other donors' samples. The CDR3 protein: CSVGEGENIQYF. The DNA sequence follows: TGCAGCGTCGGGGAAGGGGAAAACATTCAGTACTTC.